The 20 T cell receptor beta chains below were found in one sample sequenced in a study of blood T cell repertoires in COVID-19. Assay used: immunoSEQ multiplex PCR; TCRdb lists only in-frame clones, some missing. The sample holds about 200,000 clones; roughly 77% are singletons and the top ten take 5.5% to 7%. What was sequenced was peripheral blood. These receptors originate from a woman aged 40 to 50 with COVID-19, enrolled during active disease.

The J gene is TRBJ2-5, the V gene TRBV5-1; the match to TRBD1 covers 7 bases. CDR1 SGHRS and CDR2 YFSETQ come from the germline V gene. V gave up 5 bases and J gave up 3 bases; unmatched junction bases: 7. The CDR3 length is 14 residues. The CDR3 sequence: CASRFGTAKETQYF. CDR3 bases: TGCGCCAGCAGATTCGGGACAGCGAAAGAGACCCAGTACTTC.

V is TRBV5-1 and J is TRBJ2-1, with D tentatively TRBD1 (6 bases). The V end was cut by 1 base, the J end by 9 bases, with 11 bases between. This CDR3 comprises 13 residues. Germline assignment: CDR1 SGHRS and CDR2 YFSETQ. The chain's CDR3 is CASSLTGTIEQFF. The CDR3 nucleotides are TGCGCCAGCAGCTTGACAGGGACGATTGAGCAGTTCTTC.

The chain is built from TRBV5-5 and TRBJ1-1, with 8 bases lining up with TRBD1. The CDR3 loop spans 15 amino acids. Germline values: CDR1 SGHKS, CDR2 YYEKEE (reference sequence). V trimming: 0 bases; J trimming: 4 bases; junction bases outside the gene matches: 5. CDR3 loop: CASSLVTGGGTEAFF. The CDR3 DNA reads TGTGCCAGCAGCTTGGTAACAGGGGGGGGCACTGAAGCTTTCTTT.

The sample holds a few counts of this clone. The chain carries TRBV19 and TRBJ1-2, with TRBD1 as a possible D gene (5 bases). Germline assignment: CDR1 LNHDA and CDR2 SQIVND (reference sequence). This CDR3 spans 13 amino acids. V lost 4 bases, J lost 2 bases, and 8 bases lay in between. CDR3 nucleotides: TGTGCCAGTAGTACCTCAGGGAACTATGGCTACACCTTC. As protein: CASSTSGNYGYTF.

This clone appeared once. The chain combines TRBV6-5 with TRBJ1-6; D remains ambiguous. V lost 2 bases and J 6 bases, leaving 8 bases between the germline ends. Looked up from germline, CDR1 is MNHEY and CDR2 is SVGAGI. This CDR3 contains 14 residues. The CDR3 loop reads CASSYERLNSPLHF. The CDR3 nucleotides are TGTGCCAGCAGTTACGAGCGTCTTAATTCACCCCTCCACTTT.

This chain links TRBV7-8 with TRBJ1-6; 9 nucleotides align to TRBD1. The CDR3 consists of 15 residues. The germline gives CDR1 SGHVS, CDR2 FQNEAQ. V trimming: 4 bases; J trimming: 10 bases; junction bases outside the gene matches: 8. The CDR3 loop is CASSSQGASGSPLHF. CDR3 bases: TGTGCCAGCAGCTCACAGGGGGCGTCGGGGTCACCCCTCCACTTT. Looking up the rest from reference TRBV7-8 and TRBJ1-6 gives the full variable domain: GAGVSQSPRYKVAKRGQDVALRCDPISGHVSLFWYQQALGQGPEFLTYFQNEAQLDKSGLPSDRFFAERPEGSVSTLKIQRTQQEDSAVYLCASSSQGASGSPLHFGNGTRLTVT.

The V and J genes are TRBV9 and TRBJ1-1; TRBD1 matches at 7 bases. The J segment lost 11 bases and the V segment lost 0 bases, leaving 13 bases of the junction unmatched. Germline loops: CDR1 SGDLS, CDR2 YYNGEE. The CDR3 has 15 amino acids. CDR3 in DNA: TGTGCCAGCAGCGTAGGGCCCCTTACTCAGGGGGTGGCTTTCTTT. Its protein is CASSVGPLTQGVAFF.

This clone was found a few times. The chain is built from TRBV5-1 and TRBJ1-2; D may be TRBD1 (6 bases). CDR1 is SGHRS, CDR2 YFSETQ, per germline. V was trimmed by 0 bases and J by 6 bases, leaving 12 bases between them. The CDR3 extends over 14 amino acids. This CDR3 is CASSLAQGIDGYTF. CDR3 coding DNA: TGCGCCAGCAGCTTGGCACAGGGAATAGATGGCTACACCTTC.

Written as DNA, the CDR3 is TGCGCCAGCAGCTTGGCCTCTAGCGGGAGTGCCGGGGAGACCCAGTACTTC. Its translation is CASSLASSGSAGETQYF. This sequence joins TRBV5-1 and TRBJ2-5; TRBD2 aligns across 10 bases. This CDR3 spans 17 amino acids. The germline gives CDR1 SGHRS, CDR2 YFSETQ. V dropped 0 bases and J dropped 5; count of bases not matched to a gene: 10.

The chain is built from TRBV24-1 and TRBJ2-3; 7 bases are shared with TRBD2. CDR1 and CDR2 from the germline V gene are KGHDR and SFDVKD. The CDR3 is 13 residues long. The V segment lost 12 bases and the J segment 3 bases; nucleotides outside the gene matches: 8. This CDR3 is CAVGGEGTDTQYF. In DNA form, the CDR3 reads TGTGCCGTTGGGGGGGAGGGTACAGATACGCAGTATTTT.

This chain links TRBV28 with TRBJ1-5, with D perhaps TRBD1 (5 bases). Germline V lookup: CDR1 MDHEN, CDR2 SYDVKM. V lost 8 bases to trimming and J lost 0 bases, with 14 bases between them. The CDR3 loop spans 15 amino acids. The CDR3 DNA reads TGTGCCAGCCTTGGGGGGGAGGCTAGCAATCAGCCCCAGCATTTT. Translating gives CASLGGEASNQPQHF.

This clone was detected a few times. The gene calls are TRBV5-8 and TRBJ2-7, with a possible D match to TRBD2 (6 bases). Deletions cut 4 bases from V and 7 bases from J, with 18 bases between. The CDR3 has 14 residues. Germline loops: CDR1 SGHTS, CDR2 YDEGEE. Written as DNA, the CDR3 is TGTGCCAGCAGCCCCTGGGGAGGTGGTTGGGAGCAGTACTTC. Translating gives CASSPWGGGWEQYF.

This chain links TRBV30 with TRBJ1-1, with unresolved D. Germline CDR1 is GTSNPN and CDR2 is SVGIG (reference sequence). V was shortened by 5 bases and J by 0 bases, with 13 bases between the two germline ends. The CDR3 runs 14 residues. CDR3 region: CAWSRQTMNTEAFF. In nucleotides, the CDR3 is TGTGCCTGGTCTAGGCAGACCATGAACACTGAAGCTTTCTTT.

The genes are TRBV5-1 and TRBJ2-2; the D gene is possibly TRBD1 (5 bases). This CDR3 contains 14 residues. Germline V CDR1 and CDR2: SGHRS, YFSETQ. V lost 3 bases and J 3 bases, leaving 9 bases between the germline ends. CDR3 protein: CASSWQGHTGELFF. The CDR3 DNA sequence: TGCGCCAGCAGCTGGCAGGGCCACACCGGGGAGCTGTTTTTT.

The chain is built from TRBV7-3 and TRBJ2-1; possible D gene TRBD2, 6 bases. Trimming took off 1 base at V and 2 bases at J, with 9 bases between the two ends. This CDR3 has 15 amino acids. CDR1 SGHTA and CDR2 FQGTGA come from the germline V gene. The CDR3 DNA follows: TGTGCCAGCAGCTTAAGCGGGGCCACCTACAATGAGCAGTTCTTC. This gives the protein CASSLSGATYNEQFF. Based on the CDR3 plus reference TRBV7-3 and TRBJ2-1, the full variable domain is GAGVSQTPSNKVTEKGKYVELRCDPISGHTALYWYRQSLGQGPEFLIYFQGTGAADDSGLPNDRFFAVRPEGSVSTLKIQRTERGDSAVYLCASSLSGATYNEQFFGPGTRLTVL.

The V call is TRBV5-4, the J call TRBJ2-7, with a tentative D call TRBD1 (6 bases). V was clipped by 9 bases and J by 2 bases, with 24 bases between them. The CDR3 runs to 16 residues. Germline-derived CDR1 and CDR2 are SGHNT and YYREEE (reference sequence). The CDR3 protein is CAIRTDPPGIPYEQYF. CDR3 in DNA: TGTGCCATTCGGACAGACCCCCCCGGGATTCCCTACGAGCAGTACTTC.

The chain recombines TRBV2 with TRBJ2-1, with D possibly being TRBD1 (6 bases). Germline CDR1 is SNHLY and CDR2 is FYNNEI. Trimming shortened V by 7 bases and J by 1 base, and 11 bases separated the two germline ends. The CDR3 has 14 residues. CDR3 DNA sequence: TGTGCCAGCACCCGGACAGTTTCCTACAATGAGCAGTTCTTC. It encodes CASTRTVSYNEQFF.

This clone was counted between two and nine times. This chain uses TRBV7-3 with TRBJ2-1; TRBD1 aligns across 10 bases. This CDR3 region has 16 residues. V trimming: 4 bases; J trimming: 4 bases; junction bases outside the gene matches: 7. The germline CDR1 and CDR2 sequences are SGHTA and FQGTGA. The CDR3 loop reads CASSSQPGQGYNEQFF. The CDR3 DNA sequence: TGTGCCAGCAGCTCTCAACCGGGACAGGGGTACAATGAGCAGTTCTTC.

The chain carries TRBV20-1 and TRBJ2-7; TRBD2 aligns across 16 bases. Unmatched junction bases numbered 10, after V lost 3 bases and J lost 2 bases. Germline CDR1 DFQATT, CDR2 SNEGSKA (reference sequence). There are 18 residues in the CDR3. The CDR3 nucleotides read TGCAGTGCTAGTGGGACTAGCGGGAGGGCCGCGGGAACCTACGAGCAGTACTTC. Residues: CSASGTSGRAAGTYEQYF.

The gene calls are TRBV29-1 and TRBJ1-2; unclear D gene. The length of the CDR3 is 13 residues. Per the germline V gene, CDR1 is SQVTM and CDR2 is ANQGSEA. V lost 6 bases to trimming and J lost 3 bases, with 14 bases between them. CDR3 region: CSVEKAADYGYTF. The CDR3 DNA reads as TGCAGCGTGGAAAAGGCGGCAGACTATGGCTACACCTTC.